One T cell receptor (beta chain) is described in this entry. The source of the sample is a study of blood T cell repertoires in COVID-19. TCRdb keeps only in-frame clones here, not all; method: immunoSEQ multiplex PCR. The table records 250,000 to 350,000 clones, around 90% of them present only once. The germline gives CDR1 SNHLY, CDR2 FYNNEI. V was clipped by 6 bases and J by 8 bases; unmatched bases: 12. The CDR3 totals 16 residues. The chain has TRBV2 and TRBJ2-1; TRBD2 matches at 11 bases. The receptor was derived from a woman aged 25 to 39 with COVID-19, enrolled during active disease. The sample taken for sequencing was peripheral blood. CDR3 DNA: TGTGCCAGCAGCGACGGAGGTAGCGGGAGGGCCCATGAGCAGTTCTTC. Amino acids: CASSDGGSGRAHEQFF.